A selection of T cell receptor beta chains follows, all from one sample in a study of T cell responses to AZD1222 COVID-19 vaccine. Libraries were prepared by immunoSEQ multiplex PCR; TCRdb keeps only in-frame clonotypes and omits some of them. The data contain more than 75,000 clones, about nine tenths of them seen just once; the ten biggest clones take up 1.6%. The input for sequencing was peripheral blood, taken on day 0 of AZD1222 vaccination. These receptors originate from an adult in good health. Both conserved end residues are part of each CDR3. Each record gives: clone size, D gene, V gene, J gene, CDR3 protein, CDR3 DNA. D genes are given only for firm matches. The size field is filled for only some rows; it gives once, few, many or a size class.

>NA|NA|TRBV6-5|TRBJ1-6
CASSYSESPLHF
TGTGCCAGCAGTTACTCAGAGTCACCCCTCCACTTT
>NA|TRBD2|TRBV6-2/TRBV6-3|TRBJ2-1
CASSNRLAGGYNEQFF
TGTGCCAGCAGTAACCGTCTAGCGGGCGGATACAATGAGCAGTTCTTC
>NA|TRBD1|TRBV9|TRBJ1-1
CASGSGGRAEAFF
TGTGCCAGCGGCTCAGGGGGCCGGGCTGAAGCTTTCTTT
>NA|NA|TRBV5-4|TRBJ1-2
CASRGAGAQNGYTF
TGTGCCAGCAGAGGGGCAGGGGCGCAGAATGGCTACACCTTC
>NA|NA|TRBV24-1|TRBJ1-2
CATSDSTGIHGYTF
TGTGCCACCAGTGACTCTACAGGGATCCATGGCTACACCTTC
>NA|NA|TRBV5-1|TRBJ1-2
CASSSGRGGYTF
TGCGCCAGCAGCTCGGGGAGGGGTGGCTACACCTTC
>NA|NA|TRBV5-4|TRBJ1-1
CASQGSGTEAFF
TGTGCCAGCCAGGGGTCGGGCACTGAAGCTTTCTTT
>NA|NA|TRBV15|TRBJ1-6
CATSRDLGGSPLHF
TGTGCCACCAGCAGAGATCTCGGGGGTTCACCCCTCCACTTT
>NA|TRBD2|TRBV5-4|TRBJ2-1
CASSGSGTSGGLSYNEQFF
TGTGCCAGCAGCGGCTCCGGGACTAGCGGGGGCCTCTCCTACAATGAGCAGTTCTTC
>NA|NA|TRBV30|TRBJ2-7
CAWTQGPGPYEQYF
TGTGCCTGGACCCAGGGCCCAGGGCCCTACGAGCAGTACTTC
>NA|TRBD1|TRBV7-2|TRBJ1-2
CASSIGTEIYGYTF
TGTGCCAGCTCCATTGGGACAGAGATTTATGGCTACACCTTC
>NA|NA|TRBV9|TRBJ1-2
CASSVGTWGENYGYTF
TGTGCCAGCAGCGTAGGTACATGGGGCGAGAACTATGGCTACACCTTC
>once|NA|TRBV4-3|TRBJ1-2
CASSQDGTSGYGYTF
TGCGCCAGCAGCCAAGATGGTACGTCTGGCTATGGCTACACCTTC
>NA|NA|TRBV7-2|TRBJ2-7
CASSLEGGALYEQYF
TGTGCCAGCAGTTTAGAGGGTGGGGCGCTCTACGAGCAGTACTTC